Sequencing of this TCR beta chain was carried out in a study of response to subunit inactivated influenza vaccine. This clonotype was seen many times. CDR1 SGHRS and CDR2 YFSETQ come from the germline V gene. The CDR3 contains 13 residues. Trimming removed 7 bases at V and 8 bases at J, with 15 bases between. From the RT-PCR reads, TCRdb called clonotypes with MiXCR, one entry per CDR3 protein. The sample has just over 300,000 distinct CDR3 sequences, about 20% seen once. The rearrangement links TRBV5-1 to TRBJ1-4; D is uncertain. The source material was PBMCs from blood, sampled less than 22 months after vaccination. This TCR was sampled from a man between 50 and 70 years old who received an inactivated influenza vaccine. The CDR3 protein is CASADLRSEKLFF. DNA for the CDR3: TGCGCCAGCGCCGACCTCCGAAGCGAAAAACTGTTTTTT. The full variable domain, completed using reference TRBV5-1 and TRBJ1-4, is KAGVTQTPRYLIKTRGQQVTLSCSPISGHRSVSWYQQTPGQGLQFLFEYFSETQRNKGNFPGRFSGRQFSNSRSEMNVSTLELGDSALYLCASADLRSEKLFFGSGTQLSVL.